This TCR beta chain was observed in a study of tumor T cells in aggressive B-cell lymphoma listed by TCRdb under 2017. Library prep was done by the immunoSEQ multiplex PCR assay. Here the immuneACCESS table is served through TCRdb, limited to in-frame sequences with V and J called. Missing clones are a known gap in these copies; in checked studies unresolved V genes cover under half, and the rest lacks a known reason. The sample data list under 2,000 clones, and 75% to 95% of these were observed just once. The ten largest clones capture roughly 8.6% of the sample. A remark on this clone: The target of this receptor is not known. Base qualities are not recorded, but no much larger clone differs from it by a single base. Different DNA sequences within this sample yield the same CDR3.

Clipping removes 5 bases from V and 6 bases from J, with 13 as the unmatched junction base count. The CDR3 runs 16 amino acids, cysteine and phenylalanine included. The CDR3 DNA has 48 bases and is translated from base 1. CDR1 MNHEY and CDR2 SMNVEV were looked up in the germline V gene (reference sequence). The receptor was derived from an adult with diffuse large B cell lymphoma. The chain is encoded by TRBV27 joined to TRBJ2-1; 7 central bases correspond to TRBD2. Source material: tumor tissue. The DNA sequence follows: TGTGCCAGCAGTCAAAAACCGGGGCTAGCGGCCAATGAGCAGTTCTTC. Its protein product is CASSQKPGLAANEQFF.